These 22 T cell receptor beta chains share one sample of origin, sequenced in a study of blood T cell repertoires in COVID-19. Sequencing was performed with immunoSEQ multiplex PCR; in TCRdb, only in-frame clones are kept and a portion is missing. The sample lists 220,000 or so clones, around four fifths occurring once. Sequenced: peripheral blood. All receptors derive from a woman aged 80 or over with acute or convalescent COVID-19.

The chain links TRBV18 to TRBJ1-1, with D hard to call. Germline-derived CDR1 and CDR2 are KGHSH and LQKENI. The CDR3 consists of 13 residues. With 3 bases removed from V and 1 base from J, the gap between germline ends came to 6 bases. The CDR3 loop is CASSPTPNTEAFF. Written as DNA, the CDR3 is TGTGCCAGCTCACCGACACCGAACACTGAAGCTTTCTTT.

The chain recombines TRBV3-1 (or the pseudogene TRBV3-2) with TRBJ1-6, with D uncertain. CDR1 and CDR2 from the germline V gene are LGHDT and YNNKEL (reference sequence). V was pared by 4 bases and J by 7 bases, with 8 bases between. The CDR3 runs 13 residues. The CDR3 sequence is CASSPNLNSPLHF. Here the CDR3 DNA reads TGTGCCAGCAGCCCAAATCTAAATTCACCCCTCCACTTT.

The J gene is TRBJ2-7, the V gene TRBV28; 7 nucleotides align to TRBD1. Germline V lookup: CDR1 MDHEN, CDR2 SYDVKM. CDR3 length equals 14 residues. Trimming took 4 bases from V and 3 from J; bases not matched to a gene: 6. The CDR3 spells CASSYRDRDYEQYF. The CDR3 nucleotides read TGTGCCAGCAGTTACCGGGACAGAGACTACGAGCAGTACTTC.

CDR3 sequence reads: CASSSKTSGELFF. CDR3 DNA: TGTGCCAGCAGCAGTAAGACATCTGGGGAGCTGTTTTTT. V is TRBV7-3 and J is TRBJ2-2; D is ambiguous. This CDR3 has 13 amino acids. CDR1 is SGHTA and CDR2 is FQGTGA in the germline V gene. V was trimmed by 5 bases and J by 8 bases, leaving 12 bases between them.

The chain couples TRBV18 to TRBJ2-2, with 8 bases lining up with TRBD1. CDR1 KGHSH and CDR2 LQKENI come from the germline V gene. There are 16 residues in the CDR3. With 0 bases clipped from V and 4 bases from J, the junction kept 4 bases outside the gene matches. CDR3 sequence reads: CASSPPPTGATGELFF. CDR3 DNA: TGTGCCAGCTCACCACCCCCGACAGGGGCCACCGGGGAGCTGTTTTTT.

The V and J genes are TRBV5-4 and TRBJ2-7, with 7 bases aligning to TRBD1. CDR3 size: 14 residues. The V gene's germline CDR1 is SGHNT and CDR2 YYREEE (reference sequence). Unmatched junction bases numbered 5, after V lost 3 bases and J lost 2 bases. The CDR3 loop is CASSSRDRTYEQYF. The DNA of the CDR3 is TGTGCCAGCAGCTCCCGGGACAGAACCTACGAGCAGTACTTC.

The V gene is TRBV9, the J gene TRBJ2-5, with TRBD2 as a possible D gene (6 bases). V lost 3 bases and J lost 4, with 16 bases in between. The CDR3 sequence is 15 residues long. Germline V gives CDR1 SGDLS, CDR2 YYNGEE. DNA for the CDR3: TGTGCCAGCAGCGCGGGACTCGTGAGGAGAGAGACCCAGTACTTC. It yields the protein CASSAGLVRRETQYF.

In DNA, the CDR3 is TGTGCCAGCAGTTACTCGCCTAGCGGGCAAGCCTACAATGAGCAGTTCTTC. It codes for CASSYSPSGQAYNEQFF. This sequence joins TRBV6-2 or TRBV6-3 and TRBJ2-1; 8 nucleotides agree with TRBD2. This CDR3 spans 17 amino acids. V was clipped by 0 bases and J by 2 bases; unmatched bases: 6. The germline CDR1 and CDR2 sequences are MNHEY and SVGEGT.

V usage is TRBV25-1 and J usage is TRBJ2-3; perhaps TRBD1 as D (5 bases). CDR3 size: 16 residues. Germline CDR1 and CDR2: MGHDK and SYGVNS. V lost 4 bases, J lost 1 base, and 15 bases lay in between. CDR3 sequence reads: CASSGREGARTDTQYF. CDR3 DNA sequence: TGTGCCAGCAGTGGACGTGAAGGGGCTCGCACAGATACGCAGTATTTT.

The chain combines TRBV6-5 with TRBJ2-7; 8 positions match TRBD1. The CDR3 runs to 14 residues. The junction had 9 bases not matched to a gene; V was cut back by 5 bases and J by 6 bases. Germline V gene lookup returns CDR1 MNHEY and CDR2 SVGAGI. Here the CDR3 DNA reads TGTGCCAGCAGTATGATCGGACAGGGCGGCGAGCAGTACTTC. Translating gives CASSMIGQGGEQYF.

The gene calls are TRBV2 and TRBJ1-4, with D maybe TRBD1 (5 bases). The V gene lost 6 bases and the J gene lost 8 bases, with 16 bases spanning the gap. Looked up from germline, CDR1 is SNHLY and CDR2 is FYNNEI. The CDR3 runs to 14 residues. CDR3 DNA sequence: TGTGCCAGCAGGATGGGGGGGAGAGGGGAAAAACTGTTTTTT. Translating it yields CASRMGGRGEKLFF.

This clone was observed a single time. V gene TRBV5-1 combines with J gene TRBJ2-2, with 9 bases aligning to TRBD2. After removal of 2 bases from V and 4 bases from J, the junction contained 6 bases not matched to a gene. The CDR3 has 16 amino acids. CDR1 and CDR2 from the germline V gene are SGHRS and YFSETQ. This chain's CDR3 is CASSLRTSARTGELFF. CDR3 bases: TGCGCCAGCAGCTTACGGACTAGCGCACGCACCGGGGAGCTGTTTTTT.

The genes are TRBV28 and TRBJ2-2; D is ambiguous. This CDR3 spans 14 amino acids. CDR1 is MDHEN, CDR2 SYDVKM, per germline. The CDR3 coding sequence is TGTGCGGTCAGCCGGGTGTCGAACACCGGGGAGCTGTTTTTT. Amino acid sequence: CAVSRVSNTGELFF.

This clone has only one observation. The CDR3 nucleotides are TGCAGCGTTGAAGTGGGCCGGACCAGGGGCTATAATTCACCCCTCCACTTT. Translated: CSVEVGRTRGYNSPLHF. V usage is TRBV29-1 and J usage is TRBJ1-6; maybe TRBD1 (6 bases). Germline-derived CDR1 and CDR2 are SQVTM and ANQGSEA. Between the trimmed V and J ends, which lost 1 base and 3 bases, there was a span of 16 bases. This CDR3 region has 17 residues.

This chain connects TRBV12-3 or TRBV12-4 to TRBJ1-5, with D unclear. The CDR3 sequence is 13 residues long. V lost 7 bases and J lost 4, with 11 bases in between. The CDR3 protein is CASTSIWNQPQHF. The CDR3 region has the DNA TGTGCCAGCACGAGTATTTGGAATCAGCCCCAGCATTTT.

The CDR3 region has the DNA TGTGCCAGCAGCTTAGTTTCCGGGAAGCGTGAAAAACTGTTTTTT. Protein sequence: CASSLVSGKREKLFF. J is TRBJ1-4 and V is TRBV7-2; D is unresolved. The length of the CDR3 is 15 residues. Germline V gene lookup returns CDR1 SGHTA and CDR2 FQGNSA. Trimming pared 1 base from V and 7 bases from J, leaving 13 bases between.

The CDR3 DNA reads TGTGCCAGCAGTTATGGGGGGGGACAGCCCCAGCATTTT. This encodes CASSYGGGQPQHF. The rearrangement links TRBV12-3 or TRBV12-4 to TRBJ1-5, with D possibly matching TRBD1 (5 bases). The CDR3 sequence is 13 residues long. The V end lost 4 bases, the J end lost 7 bases, and 11 bases lay between the germline ends.

This sequence joins TRBV19 and TRBJ1-2; a weak D match, TRBD1 (6 bases). Germline V gene data show CDR1 as LNHDA and CDR2 as SQIVND (reference sequence). This CDR3 has 12 amino acids. Trimming cost V 4 bases and J 6 bases, with 9 bases left between them. The CDR3 sequence: CASSTQGDGYTF. In DNA form, the CDR3 reads TGTGCCAGTAGTACACAGGGTGATGGCTACACCTTC.

The gene calls are TRBV14 and TRBJ1-2; D gene uncertain. The germline CDR1 and CDR2 sequences are SGHDN and FVKESK. The CDR3 covers 13 residues. Trimming took off 2 bases at V and 8 bases at J, with 12 bases between the two ends. The CDR3 DNA is TGTGCCAGCAGCCAAAGCAACGCTCGGGGCTACACCTTC. Translation gives CASSQSNARGYTF.

This clone showed up just a few times. The chain has TRBV19 and TRBJ2-2; D may be TRBD2 (7 bases). Germline loops: CDR1 LNHDA, CDR2 SQIVND (reference sequence). The CDR3 extends over 14 amino acids. The V gene lost 5 bases and the J gene lost 12 bases, with 19 bases spanning the gap. The CDR3 DNA reads TGTGCCAGTAGTCAATTTGAGGGGGGGGTGAAGCTGTTTTTT. It encodes CASSQFEGGVKLFF.

CDR3 amino acids: CASSLDPSGLAGDEQYF. The CDR3 nucleotides are TGTGCCAGCAGCTTAGATCCCTCCGGACTAGCGGGAGACGAGCAGTACTTC. The chain combines TRBV11-2 with TRBJ2-7; 13 bases match TRBD2. Germline CDR1 SGHAT, CDR2 FQNNGV. This CDR3 contains 17 residues. The ends lost 0 bases at V and 5 bases at J; junction bases unmatched: 7.

The rearrangement uses TRBV20-1 and TRBJ2-2, with D hard to call. The length of the CDR3 is 15 residues. Germline V gives CDR1 DFQATT, CDR2 SNEGSKA (reference sequence). The V and J ends lost 3 bases and 3 bases respectively, with 14 bases between them. The CDR3 region has the DNA TGCAGTGCTAGTTTTCGGCACGCGGACACCGGGGAGCTGTTTTTT. It specifies CSASFRHADTGELFF.